This T cell receptor (beta chain) stems from a study of T cells in Graves' hyperthyroidism and ophthalmopathy. Study-level information: Any treatment followed the collection of peripheral blood at initial diagnosis.

Study results and limitations: Blood shared most expanded thyroid clonotypes above 0.001.

An approximately 10 ml volume of fresh peripheral blood provided the PBMCs. Amplification of TCR beta CDR3 regions was performed using RNA transcripts as template. The primer set for the first-round RT-PCR of the TCR CDR3 was HTBI. TCRdb processed the multiplex PCR reads anew with MiXCR; each CDR3 protein has one entry. Of some 570,000 distinct CDR3 sequences in the sample, 15% to 20% were seen once. This clonotype was seen more than once but under ten times. Its antigen is not identified. This CDR3 comprises 18 residues. Germline V lookup: CDR1 LGHNA, CDR2 YNFKEQ. V shed 3 bases, J shed 0 bases, and the junction held 6 bases outside the gene matches.

This sequence joins TRBV4-2 and TRBJ2-1; 12 nucleotides line up with TRBD2. This clonotype originated in a young woman with Graves' ophthalmopathy. The specimen was blood. The CDR3 spells CASSQRLAGGHSYNEQFF. CDR3 sequence (DNA): TGTGCCAGCAGCCAGCGTCTAGCGGGAGGGCACTCCTACAATGAGCAGTTCTTC.